Sequencing of this T cell receptor (beta chain) was carried out in a study of technical replicates of blood from several donors. Some clones are missing from TCRdb's copy, which holds only in-frame ones; the method was immunoSEQ multiplex PCR. This table holds around 86,000 clones, roughly 96% found once. V shed 0 bases and J 1 base; nucleotides not matched to a gene: 3. The CDR3 contains 15 residues. From germline, CDR1 is SGHRS and CDR2 YFSETQ. The chain recombines TRBV5-1 with TRBJ1-1; 7 bases line up with TRBD1. The receptor was derived from a human donor in good health. The sequencing input was T cells isolated from PBMCs. The CDR3 region is CASSLAEGANTEAFF. The DNA of the CDR3 is TGCGCCAGCAGCTTGGCCGAGGGGGCGAACACTGAAGCTTTCTTT.